The 10 T cell receptor beta chains below come from one sample, sequenced in a study of blood T cell repertoires in COVID-19. Libraries were prepared by immunoSEQ multiplex PCR; TCRdb keeps only in-frame clonotypes and omits some of them. The sample carries about 160,000 clones, about 87% recorded once. Input material: peripheral blood. The receptors originated from a woman in her 70s with COVID-19, enrolled during active disease.

This clone was counted only a few times. The rearrangement links TRBV5-1 to TRBJ1-2, with TRBD1 matching 8 bases. Germline CDR1 is SGHRS and CDR2 is YFSETQ. With 0 bases clipped from V and 4 bases from J, the junction kept 11 bases outside the gene matches. The CDR3 consists of 17 residues. The CDR3 DNA reads as TGCGCCAGCAGCTTGGGGGCAGGGGGCGCCGAGATCTATGGCTACACCTTC. It translates to CASSLGAGGAEIYGYTF.

The CDR3 protein is CASSDEAGGAYEQFF. CDR3 bases: TGTGCCAGCAGTGACGAAGCGGGGGGGGCTTATGAGCAGTTCTTC. The chain links TRBV6-4 to TRBJ2-1, with 10 bases fitting TRBD2. The length of the CDR3 is 15 residues. Germline V CDR1 and CDR2: MRHNA, SNTAGT. V lost 2 bases and J lost 8; bases outside the gene matches: 6.

J is TRBJ1-6 and V is TRBV12-3 or TRBV12-4; a possible D gene is TRBD1 (5 bases). This CDR3 is built from 13 residues. With 7 bases removed from V and 7 bases from J, the gap between germline ends came to 11 bases. CDR3 in amino acids: CASTRGGNSPLHF. The CDR3 nucleotides are TGTGCCAGCACTCGGGGGGGGAATTCACCCCTCCACTTT.

This chain connects TRBV10-3 to TRBJ1-2; 7 bases align to TRBD1. The V gene end was trimmed by 10 bases and the J gene end by 10 bases; junction bases not matched to a gene: 15. Germline V gene lookup returns CDR1 ENHRY and CDR2 SYGVKD. This CDR3 contains 13 residues. The CDR3, as DNA: TGTGCCACCCGGCTAGACAGGGTAGAAGACTACACCTTC. Amino acids: CATRLDRVEDYTF.

This clone was observed once. V is TRBV30 and J is TRBJ1-2; 7 bases agree with TRBD1. Trimming took 5 bases from V and 8 from J; bases not matched to a gene: 11. Per germline, CDR1 GTSNPN and CDR2 SVGIG (reference sequence). The CDR3 covers 13 residues. The CDR3 bases are TGTGCCTGGGACAAACAGGGGATTGAAGGCTACACCTTC. It codes for CAWDKQGIEGYTF. Variable domain in full (rest from reference TRBV30 and TRBJ1-2): SQTIHQWPATLVQPVGSPLSLECTVEGTSNPNLYWYRQAAGRGLQLLFYSVGIGQISSEVPQNLSASRPQDRQFILSSKKLLLSDSGFYLCAWDKQGIEGYTFGSGTRLTVV.

The chain joins TRBV2 to TRBJ1-2; 11 nucleotides match TRBD1. Looked up from germline, CDR1 is SNHLY and CDR2 is FYNNEI. This CDR3 spans 14 amino acids. The V gene end was trimmed by 3 bases and the J gene end by 7 bases; junction bases not matched to a gene: 4. The CDR3 DNA follows: TGTGCCAGCAGTGAGGACAGGGGGCGAGGTGGCTACACCTTC. As protein: CASSEDRGRGGYTF.

The rearrangement links TRBV11-2 to TRBJ2-7; D might be TRBD2 (7 bases). CDR1 SGHAT and CDR2 FQNNGV come from the germline V gene. The CDR3 length is 14 residues. Trimming took off 10 bases at V and 5 bases at J, with 21 bases between the two ends. In nucleotides, the CDR3 is TGTGCCACATTGGGGGGGGCTACTGTCCACGAGCAGTACTTC. Amino acids: CATLGGATVHEQYF.

The genes are TRBV11-2 and TRBJ2-7, with TRBD1 matching 12 bases. CDR1 is SGHAT and CDR2 is FQNNGV in the germline V gene. The CDR3 consists of 16 residues. J lost 7 bases, V lost 5 bases, and 12 bases had no gene match. This CDR3 reads CASSPQPGQGASEQYF. The CDR3 coding sequence is TGTGCCAGCAGCCCCCAACCGGGACAGGGGGCTAGTGAGCAGTACTTC.

The chain joins TRBV28 to TRBJ2-3; TRBD1 matches 7 bases. CDR1 and CDR2 from the germline V gene are MDHEN and SYDVKM. J was trimmed by 7 bases and V by 2 bases; bases with no gene match: 6. The CDR3 spans 14 residues. The chain's CDR3 is CASSLRQGVNTQYF. In DNA form, the CDR3 reads TGTGCCAGCAGTTTACGTCAGGGGGTGAATACGCAGTATTTT.

The V call is TRBV28, the J call TRBJ1-2; D might be TRBD1 (6 bases). This CDR3 region has 15 residues. V shed 5 bases and J shed 8 bases, with 21 bases lying between them. Germline lookup yields CDR1 MDHEN and CDR2 SYDVKM. CDR3 sequence (DNA): TGTGCCAGCAGTCCCTCTTGGGGGCGAAACGAGGGCTACACCTTC. Its translation is CASSPSWGRNEGYTF.